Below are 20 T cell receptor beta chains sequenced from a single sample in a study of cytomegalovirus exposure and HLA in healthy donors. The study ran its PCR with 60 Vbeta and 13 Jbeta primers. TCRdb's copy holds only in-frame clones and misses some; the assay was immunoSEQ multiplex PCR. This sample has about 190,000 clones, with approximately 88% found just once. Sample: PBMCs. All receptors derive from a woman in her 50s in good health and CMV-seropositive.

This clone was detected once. The CDR3 loop reads CASSLEYAGASDTQYF. DNA for the CDR3: TGTGCCAGCAGCTTAGAGTATGCGGGGGCCTCAGATACGCAGTATTTT. The V and J genes are TRBV7-6 and TRBJ2-3; TRBD2 might be the D (7 bases). The CDR3 runs 16 residues. Between the trimmed V and J ends, which lost 1 base and 4 bases, there was a span of 15 bases. CDR1 is SGHVS and CDR2 is FNYEAQ in the germline V gene.

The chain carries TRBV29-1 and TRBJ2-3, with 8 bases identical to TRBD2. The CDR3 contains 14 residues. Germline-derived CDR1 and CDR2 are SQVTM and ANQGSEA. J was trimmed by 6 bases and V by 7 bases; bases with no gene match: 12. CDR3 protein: CSARTSPGGDTQYF. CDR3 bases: TGCAGCGCAAGGACTAGCCCAGGCGGGGATACGCAGTATTTT.

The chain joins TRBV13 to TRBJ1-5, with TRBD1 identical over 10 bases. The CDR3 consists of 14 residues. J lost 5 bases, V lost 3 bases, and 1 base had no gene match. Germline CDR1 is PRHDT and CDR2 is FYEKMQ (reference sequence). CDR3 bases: TGTGCCAGCAGCTTCGGACAGGGGGATCAGCCCCAGCATTTT. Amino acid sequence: CASSFGQGDQPQHF.

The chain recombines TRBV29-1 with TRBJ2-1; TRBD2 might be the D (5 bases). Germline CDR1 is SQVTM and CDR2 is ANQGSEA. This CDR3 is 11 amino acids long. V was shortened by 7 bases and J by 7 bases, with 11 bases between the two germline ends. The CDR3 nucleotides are TGCAGCGGCGACCGCGGGAATGAGCAGTTCTTC. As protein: CSGDRGNEQFF.

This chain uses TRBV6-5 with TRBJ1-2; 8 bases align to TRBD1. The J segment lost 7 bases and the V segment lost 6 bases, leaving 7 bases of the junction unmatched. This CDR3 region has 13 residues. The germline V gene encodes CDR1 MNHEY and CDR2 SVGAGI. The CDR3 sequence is CASSSNDRGGYTF. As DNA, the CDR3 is TGTGCCAGCAGCTCAAATGACAGGGGTGGCTACACCTTC.

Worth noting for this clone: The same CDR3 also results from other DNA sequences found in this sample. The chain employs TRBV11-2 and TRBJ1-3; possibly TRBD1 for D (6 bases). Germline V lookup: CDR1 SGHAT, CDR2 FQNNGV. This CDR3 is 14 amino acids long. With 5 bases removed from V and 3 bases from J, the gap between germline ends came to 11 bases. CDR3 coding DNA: TGTGCCAGCAGCCCACAGGGAATTGGAAACACCATATATTTT. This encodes CASSPQGIGNTIYF.

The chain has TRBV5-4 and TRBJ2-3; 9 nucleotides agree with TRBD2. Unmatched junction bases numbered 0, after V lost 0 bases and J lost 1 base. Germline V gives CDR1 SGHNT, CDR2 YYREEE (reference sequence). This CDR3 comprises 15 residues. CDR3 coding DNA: TGTGCCAGCAGCTTGGGCGGGGGGGGCACAGATACGCAGTATTTT. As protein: CASSLGGGGTDTQYF.

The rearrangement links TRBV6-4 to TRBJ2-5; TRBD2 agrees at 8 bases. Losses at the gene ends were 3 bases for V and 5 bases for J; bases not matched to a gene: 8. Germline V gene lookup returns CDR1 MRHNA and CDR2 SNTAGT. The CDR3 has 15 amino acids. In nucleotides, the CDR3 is TGTGCCAGCAGTGAAGCGGGGGCAATTAAGGAGACCCAGTACTTC. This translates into CASSEAGAIKETQYF.

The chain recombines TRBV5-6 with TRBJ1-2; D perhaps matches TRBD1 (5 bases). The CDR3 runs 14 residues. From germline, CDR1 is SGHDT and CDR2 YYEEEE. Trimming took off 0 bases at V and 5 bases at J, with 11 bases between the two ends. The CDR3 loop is CASSLGTKGYGYTF. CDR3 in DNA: TGTGCCAGCAGCTTGGGGACAAAAGGGTATGGCTACACCTTC. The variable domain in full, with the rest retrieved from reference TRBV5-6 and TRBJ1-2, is DAGVTQSPTHLIKTRGQQVTLRCSPKSGHDTVSWYQQALGQGPQFIFQYYEEEERQRGNFPDRFSGHQFPNYSSELNVNALLLGDSALYLCASSLGTKGYGYTFGSGTRLTVV.

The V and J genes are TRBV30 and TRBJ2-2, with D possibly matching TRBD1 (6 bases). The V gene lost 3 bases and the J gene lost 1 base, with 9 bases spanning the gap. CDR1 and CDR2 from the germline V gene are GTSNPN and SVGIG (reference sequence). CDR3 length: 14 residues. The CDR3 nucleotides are TGTGCCTGGAGACAGGGACGGAACACCGGGGAGCTGTTTTTT. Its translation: CAWRQGRNTGELFF.

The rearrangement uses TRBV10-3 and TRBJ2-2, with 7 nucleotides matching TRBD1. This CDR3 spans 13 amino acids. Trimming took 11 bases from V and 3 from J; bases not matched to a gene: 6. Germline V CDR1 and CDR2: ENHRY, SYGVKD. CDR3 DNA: TGTGCCGTCCACAGGGGCGACACCGGGGAGCTGTTTTTT. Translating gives CAVHRGDTGELFF.

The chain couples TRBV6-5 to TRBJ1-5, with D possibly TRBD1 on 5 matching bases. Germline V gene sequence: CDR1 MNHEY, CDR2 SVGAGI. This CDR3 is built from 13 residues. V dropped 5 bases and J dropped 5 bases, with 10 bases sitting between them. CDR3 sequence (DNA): TGTGCCAGCAGTCAAGACAGCTATCAGCCCCAGCATTTT. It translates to CASSQDSYQPQHF.

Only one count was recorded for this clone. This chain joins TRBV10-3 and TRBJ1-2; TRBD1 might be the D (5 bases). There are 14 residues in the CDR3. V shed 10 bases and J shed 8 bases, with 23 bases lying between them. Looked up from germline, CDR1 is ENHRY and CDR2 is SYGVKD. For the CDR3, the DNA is TGTGCCACCCGCCTAGGGGTAGGAGGAGGGGGCTACACCTTC. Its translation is CATRLGVGGGGYTF.

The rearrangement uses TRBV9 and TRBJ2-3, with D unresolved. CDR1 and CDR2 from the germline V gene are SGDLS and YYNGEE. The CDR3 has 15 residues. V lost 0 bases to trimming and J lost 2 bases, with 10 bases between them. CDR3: CASSVARLITDTQYF. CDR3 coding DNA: TGTGCCAGCAGCGTAGCTAGGTTAATCACAGATACGCAGTATTTT.

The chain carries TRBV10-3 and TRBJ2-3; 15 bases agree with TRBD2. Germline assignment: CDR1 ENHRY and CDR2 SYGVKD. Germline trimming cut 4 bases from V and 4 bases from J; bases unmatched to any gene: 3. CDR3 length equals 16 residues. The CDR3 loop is CAISGTSGGAADTQYF. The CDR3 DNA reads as TGTGCCATCAGTGGGACTAGCGGGGGGGCCGCAGATACGCAGTATTTT.

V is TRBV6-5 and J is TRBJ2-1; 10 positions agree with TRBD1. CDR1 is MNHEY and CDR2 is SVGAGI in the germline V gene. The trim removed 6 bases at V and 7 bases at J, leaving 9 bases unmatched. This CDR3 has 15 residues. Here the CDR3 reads CASRKTGGRSNEQFF. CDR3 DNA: TGTGCCAGCAGGAAGACAGGGGGCAGATCAAATGAGCAGTTCTTC.

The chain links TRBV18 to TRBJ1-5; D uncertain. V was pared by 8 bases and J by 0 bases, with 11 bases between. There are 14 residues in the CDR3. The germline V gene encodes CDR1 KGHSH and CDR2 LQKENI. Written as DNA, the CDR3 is TGTGCCAGCCCCCCGGGTCTTAGCAATCAGCCCCAGCATTTT. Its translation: CASPPGLSNQPQHF.

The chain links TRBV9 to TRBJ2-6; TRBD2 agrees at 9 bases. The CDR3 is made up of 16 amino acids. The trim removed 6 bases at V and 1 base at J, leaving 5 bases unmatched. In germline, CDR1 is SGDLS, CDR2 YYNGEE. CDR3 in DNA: TGTGCCAGCAAGACTAGCGGCACTTCTGGGGCCAACGTCCTGACTTTC. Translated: CASKTSGTSGANVLTF.

DNA of the CDR3: TGTGCCAGTAGTGATTTAGGGCGGGGGGTTAATGAGCAGTTCTTC. It encodes CASSDLGRGVNEQFF. The chain combines TRBV19 with TRBJ2-1, with 8 nucleotides matching TRBD2. There are 15 residues in the CDR3. V shed 5 bases, J shed 7 bases, and the junction held 10 bases outside the gene matches. Per germline, CDR1 LNHDA and CDR2 SQIVND (reference sequence).

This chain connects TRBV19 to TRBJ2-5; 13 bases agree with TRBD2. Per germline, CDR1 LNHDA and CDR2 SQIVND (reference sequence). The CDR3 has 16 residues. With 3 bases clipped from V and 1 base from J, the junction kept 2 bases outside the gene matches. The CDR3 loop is CASSMGTSGAQETQYF. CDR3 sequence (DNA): TGTGCCAGTAGTATGGGGACTAGCGGGGCCCAAGAGACCCAGTACTTC.